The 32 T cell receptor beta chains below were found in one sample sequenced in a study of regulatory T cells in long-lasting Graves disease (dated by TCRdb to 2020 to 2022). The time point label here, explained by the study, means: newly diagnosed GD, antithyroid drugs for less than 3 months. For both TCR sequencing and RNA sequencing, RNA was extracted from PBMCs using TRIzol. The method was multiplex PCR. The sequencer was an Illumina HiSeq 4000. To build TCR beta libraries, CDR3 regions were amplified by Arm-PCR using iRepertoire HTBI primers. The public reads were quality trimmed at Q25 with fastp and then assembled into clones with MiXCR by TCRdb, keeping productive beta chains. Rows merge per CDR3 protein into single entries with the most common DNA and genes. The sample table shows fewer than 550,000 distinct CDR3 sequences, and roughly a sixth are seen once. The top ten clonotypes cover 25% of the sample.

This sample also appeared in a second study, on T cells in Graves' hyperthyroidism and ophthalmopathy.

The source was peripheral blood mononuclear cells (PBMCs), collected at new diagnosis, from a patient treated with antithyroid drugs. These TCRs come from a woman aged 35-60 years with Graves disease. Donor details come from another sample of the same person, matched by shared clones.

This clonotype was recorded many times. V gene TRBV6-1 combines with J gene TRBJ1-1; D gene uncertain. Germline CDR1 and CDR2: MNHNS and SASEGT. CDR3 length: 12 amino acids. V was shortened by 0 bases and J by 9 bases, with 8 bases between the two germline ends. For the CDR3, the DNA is TGTGCCAGCAGTGAAGCTCTGCCCAAAGCTTTCTTT. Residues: CASSEALPKAFF.

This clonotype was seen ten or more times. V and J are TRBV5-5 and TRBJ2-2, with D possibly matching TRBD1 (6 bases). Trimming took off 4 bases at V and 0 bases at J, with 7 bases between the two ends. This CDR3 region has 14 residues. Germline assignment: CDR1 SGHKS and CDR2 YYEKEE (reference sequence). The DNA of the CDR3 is TGTGCCAGCAGCCGGACAGCGAACACCGGGGAGCTGTTTTTT. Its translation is CASSRTANTGELFF.

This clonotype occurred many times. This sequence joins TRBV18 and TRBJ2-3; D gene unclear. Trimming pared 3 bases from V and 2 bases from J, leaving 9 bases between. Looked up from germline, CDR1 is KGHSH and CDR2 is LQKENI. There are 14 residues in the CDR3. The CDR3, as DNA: TGTGCCAGCTCACCCGCTCCGGTCACAGATACGCAGTATTTT. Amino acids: CASSPAPVTDTQYF.

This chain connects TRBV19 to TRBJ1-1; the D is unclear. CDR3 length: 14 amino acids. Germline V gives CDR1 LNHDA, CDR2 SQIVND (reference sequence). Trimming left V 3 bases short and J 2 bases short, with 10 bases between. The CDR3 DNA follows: TGTGCCAGTAGTATCCTAAGCGGTAACACTGAAGCTTTCTTT. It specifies CASSILSGNTEAFF.

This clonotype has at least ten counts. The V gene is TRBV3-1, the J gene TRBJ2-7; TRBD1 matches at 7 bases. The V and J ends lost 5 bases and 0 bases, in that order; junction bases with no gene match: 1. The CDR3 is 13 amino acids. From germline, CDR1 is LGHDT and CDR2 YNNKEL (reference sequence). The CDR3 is CASSWDSSYEQYF. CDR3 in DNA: TGTGCCAGCAGCTGGGACAGCTCCTACGAGCAGTACTTC.

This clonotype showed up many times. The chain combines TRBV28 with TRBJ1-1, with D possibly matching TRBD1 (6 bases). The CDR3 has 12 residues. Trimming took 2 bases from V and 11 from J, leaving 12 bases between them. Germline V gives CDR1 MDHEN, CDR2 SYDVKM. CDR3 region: CASSLPQGRAFF. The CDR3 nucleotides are TGTGCCAGCAGTTTACCCCAGGGGAGGGCTTTCTTT.

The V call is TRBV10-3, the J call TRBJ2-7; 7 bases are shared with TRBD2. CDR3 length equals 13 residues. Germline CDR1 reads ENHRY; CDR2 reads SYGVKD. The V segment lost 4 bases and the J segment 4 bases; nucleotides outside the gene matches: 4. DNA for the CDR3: TGTGCCATCAGTGGGGAGGGCGCGTACGAGCAGTACTTC. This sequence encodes CAISGEGAYEQYF.

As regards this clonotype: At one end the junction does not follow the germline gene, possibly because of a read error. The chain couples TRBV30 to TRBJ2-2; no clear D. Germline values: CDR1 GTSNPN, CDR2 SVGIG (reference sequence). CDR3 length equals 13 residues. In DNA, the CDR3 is TGTGCCTGGGGTGTAATGGTCGCCGGGGAGCTGTTTTTT. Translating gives CAWGVMVAGELFF.

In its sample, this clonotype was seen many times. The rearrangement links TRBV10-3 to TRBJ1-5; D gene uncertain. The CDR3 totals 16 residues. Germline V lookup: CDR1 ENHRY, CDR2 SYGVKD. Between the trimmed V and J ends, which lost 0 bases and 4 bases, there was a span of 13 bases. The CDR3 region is CAISESGEAGNQPQHF. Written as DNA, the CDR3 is TGTGCCATCAGTGAGTCGGGAGAGGCGGGGAATCAGCCCCAGCATTTT.

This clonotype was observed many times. The DNA for the CDR3 is TGTGCCAGCAGCCGGCAGAGGACCGCAACTTTGAATCAGCCCCAGCATTTT. Amino acid sequence: CASSRQRTATLNQPQHF. The rearrangement uses TRBV12-3 or TRBV12-4 and TRBJ1-5; D remains unclear. The CDR3 has 17 residues. Trimming shortened V by 6 bases and J by 4 bases, and 22 bases separated the two germline ends.

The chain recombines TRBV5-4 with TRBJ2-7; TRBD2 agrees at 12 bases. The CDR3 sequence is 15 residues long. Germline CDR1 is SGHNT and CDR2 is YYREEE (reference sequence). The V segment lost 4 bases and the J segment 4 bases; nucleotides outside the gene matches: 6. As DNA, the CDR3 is TGTGCCAGCAGCCCAGCTAGCGGGGGGGCTTACGAGCAGTACTTC. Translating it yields CASSPASGGAYEQYF.

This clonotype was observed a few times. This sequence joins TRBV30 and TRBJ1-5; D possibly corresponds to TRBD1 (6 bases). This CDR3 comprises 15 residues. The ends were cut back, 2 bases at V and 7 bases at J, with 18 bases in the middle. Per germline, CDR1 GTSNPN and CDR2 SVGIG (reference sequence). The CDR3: CAWSSTGTFPQPQHF. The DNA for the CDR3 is TGTGCCTGGAGTTCAACCGGGACATTTCCCCAGCCCCAGCATTTT.

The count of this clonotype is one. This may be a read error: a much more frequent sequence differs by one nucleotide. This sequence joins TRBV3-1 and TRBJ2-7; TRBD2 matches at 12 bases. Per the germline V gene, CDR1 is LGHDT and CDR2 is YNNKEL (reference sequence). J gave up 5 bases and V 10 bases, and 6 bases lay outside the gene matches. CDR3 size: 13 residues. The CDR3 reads CATTSGGSHEQYF. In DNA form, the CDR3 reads TGTGCCACCACTAGCGGGGGGTCCCACGAGCAGTACTTC.

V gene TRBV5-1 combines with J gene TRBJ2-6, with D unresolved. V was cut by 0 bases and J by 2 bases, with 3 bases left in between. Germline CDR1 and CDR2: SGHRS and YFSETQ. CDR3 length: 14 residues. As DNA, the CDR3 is TGCGCCAGCAGCTTGGAGGCTGGGGCCAACGTCCTGACTTTC. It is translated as CASSLEAGANVLTF. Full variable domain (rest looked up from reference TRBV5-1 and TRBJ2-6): KAGVTQTPRYLIKTRGQQVTLSCSPISGHRSVSWYQQTPGQGLQFLFEYFSETQRNKGNFPGRFSGRQFSNSRSEMNVSTLELGDSALYLCASSLEAGANVLTFGAGSRLTVL.

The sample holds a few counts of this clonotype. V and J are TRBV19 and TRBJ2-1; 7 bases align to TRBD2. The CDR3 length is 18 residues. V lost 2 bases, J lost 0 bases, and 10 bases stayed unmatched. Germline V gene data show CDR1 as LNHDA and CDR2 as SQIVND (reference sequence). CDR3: CASSIKELAANSYNEQFF. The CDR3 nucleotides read TGTGCCAGTAGTATAAAGGAGCTAGCGGCAAACTCCTACAATGAGCAGTTCTTC.

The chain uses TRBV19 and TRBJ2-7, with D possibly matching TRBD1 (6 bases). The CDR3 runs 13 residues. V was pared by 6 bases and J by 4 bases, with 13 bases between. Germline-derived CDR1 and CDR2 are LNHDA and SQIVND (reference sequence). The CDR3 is CASRPQGSYEQYF. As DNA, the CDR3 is TGTGCCAGTAGACCACAGGGTTCATACGAGCAGTACTTC.

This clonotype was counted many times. The CDR3 coding sequence is TGTGCCAGCAGTGAAGCGCTTGGGGGACGGTTATCCTACGAGCAGTACTTC. It yields the protein CASSEALGGRLSYEQYF. This chain connects TRBV2 to TRBJ2-7; D assignment may be TRBD1 or TRBD2 (5 bases each). CDR3 length: 17 residues. Trimming left V 0 bases short and J 1 base short, with 16 bases between. Germline V gives CDR1 SNHLY, CDR2 FYNNEI.

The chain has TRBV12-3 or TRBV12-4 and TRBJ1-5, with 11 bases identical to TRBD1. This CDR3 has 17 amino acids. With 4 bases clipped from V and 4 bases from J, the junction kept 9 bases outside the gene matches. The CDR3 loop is CASSSIGTGGGNQPQHF. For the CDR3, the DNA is TGTGCCAGCAGTTCCATAGGGACAGGGGGTGGTAATCAGCCCCAGCATTTT.

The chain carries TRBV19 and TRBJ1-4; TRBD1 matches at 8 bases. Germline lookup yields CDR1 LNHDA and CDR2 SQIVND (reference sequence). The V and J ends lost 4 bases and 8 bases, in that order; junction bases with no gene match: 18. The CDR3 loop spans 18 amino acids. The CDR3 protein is CASSTPGTGRRRGEKLFF. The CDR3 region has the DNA TGTGCCAGTAGTACCCCCGGGACAGGTCGGCGACGGGGAGAAAAACTGTTTTTT.

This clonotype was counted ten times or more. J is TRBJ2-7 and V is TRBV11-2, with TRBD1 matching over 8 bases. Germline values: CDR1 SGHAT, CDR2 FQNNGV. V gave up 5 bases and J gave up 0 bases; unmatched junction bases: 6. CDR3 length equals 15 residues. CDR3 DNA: TGTGCCAGCAGCAAGGACAGGGTATCCTCCTACGAGCAGTACTTC. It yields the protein CASSKDRVSSYEQYF.

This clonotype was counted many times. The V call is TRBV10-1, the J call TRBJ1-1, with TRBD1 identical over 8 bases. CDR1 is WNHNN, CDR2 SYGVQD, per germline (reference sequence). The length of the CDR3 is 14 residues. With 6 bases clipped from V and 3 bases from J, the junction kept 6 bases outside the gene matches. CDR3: CASRAGTGHTEAFF. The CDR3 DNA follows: TGCGCCAGCAGAGCCGGGACAGGCCACACTGAAGCTTTCTTT.

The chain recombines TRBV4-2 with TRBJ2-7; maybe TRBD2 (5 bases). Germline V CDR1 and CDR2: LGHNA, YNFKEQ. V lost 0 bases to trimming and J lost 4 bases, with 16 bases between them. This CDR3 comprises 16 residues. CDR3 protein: CASSQDLGRSDYEQYF. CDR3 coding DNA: TGTGCCAGCAGCCAAGATCTAGGGCGTAGCGATTACGAGCAGTACTTC.

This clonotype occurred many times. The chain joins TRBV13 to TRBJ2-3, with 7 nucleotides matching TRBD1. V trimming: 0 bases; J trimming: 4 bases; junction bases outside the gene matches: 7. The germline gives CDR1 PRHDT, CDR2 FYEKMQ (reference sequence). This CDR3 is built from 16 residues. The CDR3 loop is CASSLGGGLFADTQYF. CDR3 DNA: TGTGCCAGCAGCTTAGGAGGGGGCCTCTTCGCAGATACGCAGTATTTT.

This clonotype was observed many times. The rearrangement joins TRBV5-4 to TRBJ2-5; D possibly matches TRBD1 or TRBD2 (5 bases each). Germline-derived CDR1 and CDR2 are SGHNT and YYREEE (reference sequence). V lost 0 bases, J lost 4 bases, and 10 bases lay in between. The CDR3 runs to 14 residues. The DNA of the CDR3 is TGTGCCAGCAGCTTGGTTACGGGACGAGAGACCCAGTACTTC. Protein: CASSLVTGRETQYF.

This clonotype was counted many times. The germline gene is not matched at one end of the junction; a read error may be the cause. The CDR3 loop is CASRLDRGYSPLHF. The CDR3, as DNA: TGTGCCAGCAGATTAGACAGGGGCTACTCACCCCTCCACTTT. V is TRBV7-8 and J is TRBJ1-6; 8 bases line up with TRBD1. The CDR3 consists of 14 residues. Germline CDR1 is SGHVS and CDR2 is FQNEAQ.

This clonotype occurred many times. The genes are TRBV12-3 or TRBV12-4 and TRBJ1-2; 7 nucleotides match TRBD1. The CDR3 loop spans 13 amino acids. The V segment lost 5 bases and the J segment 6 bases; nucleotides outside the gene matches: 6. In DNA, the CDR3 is TGTGCCAGCAGTACTTGGACAGGCAATGGCTACACCTTC. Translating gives CASSTWTGNGYTF.

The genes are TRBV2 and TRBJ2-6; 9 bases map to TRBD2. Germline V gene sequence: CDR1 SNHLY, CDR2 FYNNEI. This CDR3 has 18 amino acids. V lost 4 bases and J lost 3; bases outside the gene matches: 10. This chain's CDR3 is CASSVRRGGLSGANVLTF. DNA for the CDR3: TGTGCCAGCAGTGTCCGGCGGGGGGGGCTAAGTGGGGCCAACGTCCTGACTTTC.

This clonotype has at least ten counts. This CDR3 reads CASSLDRQYTEAFF. CDR3 nucleotides: TGCGCCAGCAGCTTGGACAGGCAGTACACTGAAGCTTTCTTT. J is TRBJ1-1 and V is TRBV5-1; tentatively, D is TRBD1 (5 bases). The CDR3 extends over 14 amino acids. Germline lookup yields CDR1 SGHRS and CDR2 YFSETQ. V was cut by 0 bases and J by 3 bases, with 9 bases left in between.

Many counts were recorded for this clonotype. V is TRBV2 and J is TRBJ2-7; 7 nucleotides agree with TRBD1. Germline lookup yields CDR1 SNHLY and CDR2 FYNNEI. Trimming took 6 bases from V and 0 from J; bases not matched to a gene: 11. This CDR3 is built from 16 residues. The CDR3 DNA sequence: TGTGCCAGCAGGCCAAACCCCGGGGACAGCTCCTACGAGCAGTACTTC. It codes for CASRPNPGDSSYEQYF.

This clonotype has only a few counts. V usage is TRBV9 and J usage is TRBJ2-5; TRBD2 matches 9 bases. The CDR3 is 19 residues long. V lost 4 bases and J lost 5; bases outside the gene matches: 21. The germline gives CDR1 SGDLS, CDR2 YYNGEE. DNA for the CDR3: TGTGCCAGCAGCAGAACGGCGGGGACTAGCCGTTTCAGGTGGGAGACCCAGTACTTC. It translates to CASSRTAGTSRFRWETQYF.

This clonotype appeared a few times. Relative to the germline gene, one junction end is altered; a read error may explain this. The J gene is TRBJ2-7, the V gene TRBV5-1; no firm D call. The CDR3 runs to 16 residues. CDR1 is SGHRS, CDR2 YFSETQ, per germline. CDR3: CASSSSQDWTAYEQYF. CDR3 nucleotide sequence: TGTGCCAGCAGCTCGAGCCAAGACTGGACCGCCTACGAGCAGTACTTC.

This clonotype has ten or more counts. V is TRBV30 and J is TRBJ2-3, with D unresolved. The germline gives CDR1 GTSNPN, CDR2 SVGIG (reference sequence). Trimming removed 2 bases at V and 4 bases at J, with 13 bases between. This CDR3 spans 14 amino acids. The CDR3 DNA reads TGTGCCTGGAGTCGCTCTCCCCCCCCAGATACGCAGTATTTT. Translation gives CAWSRSPPPDTQYF. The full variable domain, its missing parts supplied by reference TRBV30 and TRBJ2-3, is SQTIHQWPATLVQPVGSPLSLECTVEGTSNPNLYWYRQAAGRGLQLLFYSVGIGQISSEVPQNLSASRPQDRQFILSSKKLLLSDSGFYLCAWSRSPPPDTQYFGPGTRLTVL.